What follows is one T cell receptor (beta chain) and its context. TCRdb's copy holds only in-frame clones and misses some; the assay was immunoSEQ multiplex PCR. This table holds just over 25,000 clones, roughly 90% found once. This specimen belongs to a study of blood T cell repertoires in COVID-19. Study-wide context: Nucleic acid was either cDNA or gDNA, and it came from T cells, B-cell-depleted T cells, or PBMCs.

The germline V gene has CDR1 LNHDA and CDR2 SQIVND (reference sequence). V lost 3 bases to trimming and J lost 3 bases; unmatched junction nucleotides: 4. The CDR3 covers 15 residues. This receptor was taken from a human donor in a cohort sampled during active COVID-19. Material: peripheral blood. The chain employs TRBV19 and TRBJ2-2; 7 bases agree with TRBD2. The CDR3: CASSIGGRYTGELFF. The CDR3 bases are TGTGCCAGTAGTATTGGCGGGAGATACACCGGGGAGCTGTTTTTT.